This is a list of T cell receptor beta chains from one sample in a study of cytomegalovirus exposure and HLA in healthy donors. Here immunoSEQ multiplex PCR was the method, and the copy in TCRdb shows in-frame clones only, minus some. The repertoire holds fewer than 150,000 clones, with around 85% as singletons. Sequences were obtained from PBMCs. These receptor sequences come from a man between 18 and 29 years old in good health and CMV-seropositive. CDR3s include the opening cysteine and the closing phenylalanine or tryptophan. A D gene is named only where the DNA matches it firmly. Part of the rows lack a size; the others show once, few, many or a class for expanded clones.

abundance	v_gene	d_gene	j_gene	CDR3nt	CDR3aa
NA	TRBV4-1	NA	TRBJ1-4	TGCGCCAGCAGCCAAGGATGGCGGCCAAATGAAAAACTGTTTTTT	CASSQGWRPNEKLFF
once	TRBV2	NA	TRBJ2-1	TGTGCCACTGGACAGGAGGGCAATGAGCAGTTCTTC	CATGQEGNEQFF
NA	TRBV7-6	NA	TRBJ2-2	TGTGCCAGCAGCCTCCAATCGTTGCGGTGGCCAGACGCGAACACCGGGGAGCTGTTTTTT	CASSLQSLRWPDANTGELFF
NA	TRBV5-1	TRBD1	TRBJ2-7	TGCGCCAGCAGCCCAGGGGGCGGATACGAGCAGTACTTC	CASSPGGGYEQYF
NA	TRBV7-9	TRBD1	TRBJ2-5	TGTGCCAGCTTGACCGGTTGGGGGACAGAAGAGACCCAGTACTTC	CASLTGWGTEETQYF
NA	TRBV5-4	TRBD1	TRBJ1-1	TGTGCCAGCAGCTGGGACAGGGTTGACACTGAAGCTTTCTTT	CASSWDRVDTEAFF
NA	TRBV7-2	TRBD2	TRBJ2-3	TGTGCCAGCAGCTTATGGGGTCTAGCGGGGACATATACGCAGTATTTT	CASSLWGLAGTYTQYF
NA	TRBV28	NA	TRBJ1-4	TGTGCCAGCATATCCCCCCGGGGGGTCACTAATGAAAAACTGTTTTTT	CASISPRGVTNEKLFF
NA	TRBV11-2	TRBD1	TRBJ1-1	TGTGCCAGCAGCTCCCACAGGGGGCGGACTGAAGCTTTCTTT	CASSSHRGRTEAFF
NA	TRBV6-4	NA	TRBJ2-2	TGTGCCAGCAGTGACATAGCGAACACCGGGGAGCTGTTTTTT	CASSDIANTGELFF
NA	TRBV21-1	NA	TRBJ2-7	TGTGCCAGCAGCTCGCCCCTTGACAGGCACGAGCAGTACTTC	CASSSPLDRHEQYF
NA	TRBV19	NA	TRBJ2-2	TGTGCCAGTAAAAAAAACCCAGGAACCGGGGAGCTGTTTTTT	CASKKNPGTGELFF
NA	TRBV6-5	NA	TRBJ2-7	TGTGCCAGCATCACACCCTACGAGCAGTACTTC	CASITPYEQYF
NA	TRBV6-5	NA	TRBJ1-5	TGTGCCAGCAGTTACCGACAGCAAAATCAGCCCCAGCATTTT	CASSYRQQNQPQHF
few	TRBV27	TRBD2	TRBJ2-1	TGTGCCAGCAGTTTAAGACTAGCGGGGTACAATGAGCAGTTCTTC	CASSLRLAGYNEQFF
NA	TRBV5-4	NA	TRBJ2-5	TGTGCCAGCAGCTTGGAACGGGGGTACGAGACCCAGTACTTC	CASSLERGYETQYF
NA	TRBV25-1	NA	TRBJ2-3	TGTGCCAGCAGTGCCAAAGCCGGGACTGCCTATTTCACAGATACGCAGTATTTT	CASSAKAGTAYFTDTQYF
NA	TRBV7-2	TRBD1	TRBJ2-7	TGTGCCAGCAGCTTTGGGGCTGGGACAGGGGGCCTTCTTTACGAGCAGTACTTC	CASSFGAGTGGLLYEQYF
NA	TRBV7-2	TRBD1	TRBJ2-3	TGTGCCAGCAGCTTCCGGGACAGCACTAGCACAGATACGCAGTATTTT	CASSFRDSTSTDTQYF
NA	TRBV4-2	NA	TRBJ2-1	TGTGCCAGCAGCCAGAGCCGGGACTTTGCCTACAATGAGCAGTTCTTC	CASSQSRDFAYNEQFF
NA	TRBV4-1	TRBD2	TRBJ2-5	TGCGCCAGCAGCCCGATCCAGGGACTAGCACAAGAGACCCAGTACTTC	CASSPIQGLAQETQYF
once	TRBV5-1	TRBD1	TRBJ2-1	TGCGCCACCAGGGAAAGCGGGACAGGGGGATATGAGCAGTTCTTC	CATRESGTGGYEQFF
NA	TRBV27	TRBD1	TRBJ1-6	TGTGCCAGCAGCCGGGGACAGGGTGAATCACCCCTCCACTTT	CASSRGQGESPLHF
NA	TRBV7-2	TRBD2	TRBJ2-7	TGTGCCAGCAGCTTAGTAGGGCTAGCGGGGGCCACCGAGCAGTACTTC	CASSLVGLAGATEQYF
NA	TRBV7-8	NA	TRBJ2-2	TGTGCCAGCAGCGCTACGTGGACCGGGGAGCTGTTTTTT	CASSATWTGELFF
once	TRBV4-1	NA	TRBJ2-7	TGCGCCAGCAGCCAAGATAAGGCTAGGGGTACCTACGAGCAGTACTTC	CASSQDKARGTYEQYF
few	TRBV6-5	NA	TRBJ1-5	TGTGCCAGCAGAGCTCGACAGGACAATCAGCCCCAGCATTTT	CASRARQDNQPQHF
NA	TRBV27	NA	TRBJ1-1	TGTGCCAGCAGTTTAAGGCAGGGTGGGACTGAAGCTTTCTTT	CASSLRQGGTEAFF
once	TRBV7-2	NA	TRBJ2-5	TGTGCCAGCAGCTTAGCGCAACGGGAGACCCAGTACTTC	CASSLAQRETQYF
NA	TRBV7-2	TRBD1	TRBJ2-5	TGTGCCAGCAGCTTAGCTCGGGACAGGGGTCAAGAGACCCAGTACTTC	CASSLARDRGQETQYF
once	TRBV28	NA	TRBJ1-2	TGTGCCAGCAGCACCAACTCGAGGAACTATGGCTACACCTTC	CASSTNSRNYGYTF
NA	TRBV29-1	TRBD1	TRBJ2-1	TGCAGCGTTCCGGGGACAGGTCTATACAATGAGCAGTTCTTC	CSVPGTGLYNEQFF
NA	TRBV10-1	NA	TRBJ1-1	TGCGCCAGCAGTGAGTCGGGGGGTGACACTGAAGCTTTCTTT	CASSESGGDTEAFF
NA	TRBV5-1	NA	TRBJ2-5	TGCGCCAGCACCGTAACGGCAGGACAAGAGACCCAGTACTTC	CASTVTAGQETQYF
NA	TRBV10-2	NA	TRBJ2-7	TGCGCCAGCAGTGAAGGGGTTCTCTACGAGCAGTACTTC	CASSEGVLYEQYF